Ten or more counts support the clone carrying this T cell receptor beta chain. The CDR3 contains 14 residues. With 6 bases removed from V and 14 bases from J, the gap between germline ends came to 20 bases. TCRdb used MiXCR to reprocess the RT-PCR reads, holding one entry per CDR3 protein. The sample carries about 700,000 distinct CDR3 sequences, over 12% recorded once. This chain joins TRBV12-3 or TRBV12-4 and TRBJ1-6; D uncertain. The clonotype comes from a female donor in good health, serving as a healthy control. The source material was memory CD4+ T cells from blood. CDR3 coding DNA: TGTGCCAGCAGACTTTCTTGGGCCCGTCCAGCCCTCCACTTT. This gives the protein CASRLSWARPALHF.